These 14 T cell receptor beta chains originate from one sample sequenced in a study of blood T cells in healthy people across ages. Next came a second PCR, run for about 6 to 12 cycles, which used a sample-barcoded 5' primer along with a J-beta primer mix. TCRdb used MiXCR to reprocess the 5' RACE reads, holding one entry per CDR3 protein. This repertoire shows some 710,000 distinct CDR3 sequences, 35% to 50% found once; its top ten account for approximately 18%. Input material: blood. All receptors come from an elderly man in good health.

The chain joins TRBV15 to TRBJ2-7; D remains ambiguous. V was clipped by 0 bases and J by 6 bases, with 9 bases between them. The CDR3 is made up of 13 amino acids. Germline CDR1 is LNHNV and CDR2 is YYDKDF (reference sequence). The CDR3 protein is CATSRDGSGEQYF. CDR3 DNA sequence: TGTGCCACCAGCAGAGATGGTTCCGGCGAGCAGTACTTC.

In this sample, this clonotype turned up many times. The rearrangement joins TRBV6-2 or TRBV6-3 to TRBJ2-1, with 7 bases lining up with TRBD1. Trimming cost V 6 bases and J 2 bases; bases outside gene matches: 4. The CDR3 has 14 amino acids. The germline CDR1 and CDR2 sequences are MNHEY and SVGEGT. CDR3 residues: CASRPGQTYNEQFF. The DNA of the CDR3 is TGTGCCAGCAGGCCGGGACAGACCTACAATGAGCAGTTCTTC.

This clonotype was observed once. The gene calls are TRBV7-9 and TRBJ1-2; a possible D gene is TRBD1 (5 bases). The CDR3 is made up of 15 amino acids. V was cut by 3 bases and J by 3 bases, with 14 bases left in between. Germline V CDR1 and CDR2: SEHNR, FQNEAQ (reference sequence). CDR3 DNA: TGTGCCAGCAGCTTCGTAGAGGAAGGGGACTATGGCTACACCTTC. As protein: CASSFVEEGDYGYTF.

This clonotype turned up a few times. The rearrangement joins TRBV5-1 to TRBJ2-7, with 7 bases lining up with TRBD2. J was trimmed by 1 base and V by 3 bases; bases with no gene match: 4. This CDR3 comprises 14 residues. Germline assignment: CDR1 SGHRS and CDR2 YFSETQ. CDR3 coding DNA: TGCGCCAGCAGCTGGGTGGGAGGGTCCTACGAGCAGTACTTC. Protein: CASSWVGGSYEQYF.

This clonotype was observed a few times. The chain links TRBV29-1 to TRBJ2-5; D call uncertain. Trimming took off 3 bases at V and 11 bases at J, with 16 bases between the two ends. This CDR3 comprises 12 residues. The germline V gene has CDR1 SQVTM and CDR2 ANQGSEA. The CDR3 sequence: CSVDYSYNEQYF. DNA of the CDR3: TGCAGCGTTGACTACAGCTACAATGAGCAGTACTTC.

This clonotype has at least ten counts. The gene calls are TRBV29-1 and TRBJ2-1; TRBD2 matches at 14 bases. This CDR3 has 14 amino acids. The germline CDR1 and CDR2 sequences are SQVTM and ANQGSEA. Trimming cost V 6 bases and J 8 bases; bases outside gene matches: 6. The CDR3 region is CSVWTSGGRDEQFF. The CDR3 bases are TGCAGCGTCTGGACTAGCGGGGGGAGGGATGAGCAGTTCTTC.

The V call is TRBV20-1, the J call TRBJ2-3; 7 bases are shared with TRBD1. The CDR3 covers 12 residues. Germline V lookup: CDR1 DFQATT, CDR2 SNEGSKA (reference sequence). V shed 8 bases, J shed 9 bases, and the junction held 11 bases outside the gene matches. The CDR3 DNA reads TGCAGTCCCGACAGGGATAAGTTGACGCAGTATTTT. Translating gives CSPDRDKLTQYF.

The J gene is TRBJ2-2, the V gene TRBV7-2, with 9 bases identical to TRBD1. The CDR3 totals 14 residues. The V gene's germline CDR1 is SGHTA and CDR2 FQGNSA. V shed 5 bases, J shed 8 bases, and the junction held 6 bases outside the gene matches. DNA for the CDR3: TGTGCCAGCAGCCGAAACAGGGGGCAGGGGGAGCTGTTTTTT. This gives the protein CASSRNRGQGELFF.

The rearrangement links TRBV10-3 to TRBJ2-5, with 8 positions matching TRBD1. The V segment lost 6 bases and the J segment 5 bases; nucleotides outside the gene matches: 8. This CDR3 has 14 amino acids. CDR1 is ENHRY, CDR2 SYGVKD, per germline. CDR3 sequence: CAIRSDRGDETQYF. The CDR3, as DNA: TGTGCCATCAGGTCCGACAGGGGCGATGAGACCCAGTACTTC.

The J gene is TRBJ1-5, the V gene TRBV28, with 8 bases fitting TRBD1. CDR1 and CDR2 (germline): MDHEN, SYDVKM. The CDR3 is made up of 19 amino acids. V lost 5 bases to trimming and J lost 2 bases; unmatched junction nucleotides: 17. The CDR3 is CASSANRGVPRLRNQPQHF. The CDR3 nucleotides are TGTGCCAGCAGTGCAAACAGGGGGGTTCCTAGACTGCGCAATCAGCCCCAGCATTTT.

The DNA for the CDR3 is TGTGCCAGCAGCATCCTTGGGGGGGACTACAACACAGATACGCAGTATTTT. This encodes CASSILGGDYNTDTQYF. This chain uses TRBV7-3 with TRBJ2-3, with 7 bases identical to TRBD2. The CDR3 is made up of 17 amino acids. CDR1 and CDR2 from the germline V gene are SGHTA and FQGTGA. Unmatched junction bases numbered 13, after V lost 5 bases and J lost 2 bases. The variable domain in full, completed from reference TRBV7-3 and TRBJ2-3, reads GAGVSQTPSNKVTEKGKYVELRCDPISGHTALYWYRQSLGQGPEFLIYFQGTGAADDSGLPNDRFFAVRPEGSVSTLKIQRTERGDSAVYLCASSILGGDYNTDTQYFGPGTRLTVL.

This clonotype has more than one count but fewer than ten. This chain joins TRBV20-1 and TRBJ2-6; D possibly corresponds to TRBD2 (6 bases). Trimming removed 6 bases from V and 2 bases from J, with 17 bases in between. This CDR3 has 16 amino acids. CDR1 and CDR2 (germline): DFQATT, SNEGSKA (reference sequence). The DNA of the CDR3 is TGCAGTGCCACCCAAACCGGGGGAGCTGGGGCCAACGTCCTGACTTTC. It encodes CSATQTGGAGANVLTF.

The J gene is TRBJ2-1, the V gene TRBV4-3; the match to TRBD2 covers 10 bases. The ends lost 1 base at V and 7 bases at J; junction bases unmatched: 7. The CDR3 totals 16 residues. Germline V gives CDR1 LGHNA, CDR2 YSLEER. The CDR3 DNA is TGCGCCAGCAGCCAAGTAGCGGGAGGCTCGGGGAATGAGCAGTTCTTC. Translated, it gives CASSQVAGGSGNEQFF.

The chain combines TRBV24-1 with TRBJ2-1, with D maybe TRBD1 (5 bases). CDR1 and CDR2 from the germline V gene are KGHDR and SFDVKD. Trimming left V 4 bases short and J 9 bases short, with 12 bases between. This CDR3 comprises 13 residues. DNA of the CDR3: TGTGCCACCAGTGACCCGAGACAGATTGAGCAGTTCTTC. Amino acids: CATSDPRQIEQFF.